The rows below give T cell receptor beta chains drawn from one sample of a study of cytomegalovirus exposure and HLA in healthy donors. Clones were read by immunoSEQ multiplex PCR, and TCRdb kept only the in-frame ones, dropping some. Here the sample spans about 160,000 clones, 81% being singletons. Sequenced input: PBMCs. Every receptor here comes from a man in his forties or fifties in good health and CMV-seropositive. Each CDR3 is given without its conserved first and last residue. A D gene is named only where the DNA matches it firmly.

J,V,D,CDR3
NA,TRBV10-3,TRBD2,AISDTGLAQSYEQY
TRBJ2-3,TRBV29-1,NA,SVDRPGERTDTQY
TRBJ2-2,TRBV7-2,TRBD1,ASSPTGVAGELF
TRBJ2-1,TRBV30,TRBD2,AWRGLGIDGVEQF
TRBJ2-1,TRBV18,TRBD2,ASSPRVAGRYEQF
TRBJ2-7,TRBV19,TRBD1,ASTSTGGSYEQY
TRBJ1-4,TRBV28,NA,ASSPTSGTNEKLF
TRBJ2-3,TRBV11-3,TRBD1,ASSAQLQGGGTQY
TRBJ1-1,TRBV18,NA,ASSPPEEDAF
TRBJ1-1,TRBV19,NA,ASSIVLRSPNTEAF
TRBJ2-7,TRBV5-1,TRBD2,ASSSGGSGNEQY
TRBJ1-4,TRBV28,NA,ASSPGGRTNEKLF
TRBJ1-2,TRBV27,NA,ASSGRGQYGYT
TRBJ1-4,TRBV6-1,NA,ASSESLGRGNEKLF
TRBJ1-1,TRBV2,NA,ASITGTGWNTEAF
TRBJ2-7,TRBV10-2,TRBD1,ASTFASDRAKYEQY
TRBJ2-5,TRBV4-1,TRBD2,ASSQDMLAGGQETQY
TRBJ1-4,TRBV2,TRBD1,ASSEETGRSEKLF
TRBJ2-2,TRBV5-5,NA,ASSQIKTGTGELF
TRBJ2-2,TRBV29-1,NA,SVVGQGYGELF